This TCR beta chain emerged from a study of Graves' ophthalmopathy and Graves' hyperthyroidism. Amplification targeted the TCR beta CDR3 regions, with RNA transcripts as the source material. First-round RT-PCR employed HTBI primers, with a second-round multiplex PCR after it. TCRdb used MiXCR to reprocess the multiplex PCR reads, holding one entry per CDR3 protein. This sample yields approximately 410,000 distinct CDR3 sequences, of which less than 20% are seen a single time; 7% belongs to the top ten. The CDR3 has 15 residues. Trimming shortened V by 3 bases and J by 4 bases, and 12 bases separated the two germline ends. Per germline, CDR1 SGHTA and CDR2 FQGTGA.

Sequencing was done on a sample of peripheral blood. The sequence was collected from a woman between 18 and 29 years old with stable Graves' hyperthyroidism. This chain uses TRBV7-3 with TRBJ2-2; TRBD1 is a possible D gene (5 bases). For the CDR3, the DNA is TGTGCCAGCAGCTTTTCAGGGTTTCGCACCGGGGAGCTGTTTTTT. Its translation is CASSFSGFRTGELFF.